One sample yielded the 17 T cell receptor beta chains listed below, sequenced in a study of beta chain features in type 1 diabetes. Study-wide points: Shorter TCRB CDR3s, moderately but significantly so, were found in Type 1 diabetes patients in all four CD4+ subsets.

Sequenced material consisted of expressed TCRB transcripts (all of the isolated RNA was reverse transcribed). The assay was immunoSEQ multiplex PCR, and TCRdb's table has in-frame clones only and misses some. In the table there are roughly 50,000 clones, 35% to 55% of which are singletons. Antigens for these TCRs are unknown. Material for sequencing was stem cell memory CD4+ T cells from blood. Source of these receptors: a man aged 30 to 39 with type 1 diabetes.

This clone was seen a few times. CDR3 loop: CASSDQGRNIQYF. CDR3 sequence (DNA): TGTGCCAGCTCCGACCAGGGCAGAAACATTCAGTACTTC. The V gene is TRBV18, the J gene TRBJ2-4; TRBD1 is a possible D gene (5 bases). V lost 6 bases and J 6 bases, leaving 12 bases between the germline ends. Per germline, CDR1 KGHSH and CDR2 LQKENI. The CDR3 extends over 13 amino acids.

In this sample, this clone turned up a few times. V and J are TRBV6-6 and TRBJ1-5; D unclear. This CDR3 is 12 amino acids long. V was pared by 4 bases and J by 3 bases, with 4 bases between. Germline lookup yields CDR1 MNHNY and CDR2 SVGAGI (reference sequence). The CDR3, as DNA: TGTGCCAGCAGTTTACACAATCAGCCCCAGCATTTT. Translated: CASSLHNQPQHF.

J is TRBJ2-7 and V is TRBV2; a possible D gene is TRBD2 (5 bases). The CDR3 runs 11 residues. Germline CDR1 SNHLY, CDR2 FYNNEI. Deletions cut 10 bases from V and 7 bases from J, with 14 bases between. The CDR3 nucleotides read TGTGCCACCATGTTCGGGGTGGAGCAGTACTTC. Amino acid sequence: CATMFGVEQYF.

The chain combines TRBV14 with TRBJ2-2; D call uncertain. The CDR3 sequence is 14 residues long. Germline values: CDR1 SGHDN, CDR2 FVKESK. Trimming took off 4 bases at V and 6 bases at J, with 12 bases between the two ends. CDR3 nucleotide sequence: TGTGCCAGCAGCCGAGTCTCCCGATCCGGGGAGCTGTTTTTT. Translation gives CASSRVSRSGELFF.

The table lists this clone with a few counts. The V gene is TRBV6-5, the J gene TRBJ2-7; D perhaps matches TRBD2 (5 bases). CDR3 size: 14 residues. From germline, CDR1 is MNHEY and CDR2 SVGAGI. V lost 5 bases and J 3 bases, leaving 14 bases between the germline ends. The CDR3 loop reads CASSPSRTHYEQYF. Here the CDR3 DNA reads TGTGCCAGCAGTCCCTCACGGACTCACTACGAGCAGTACTTC.

The chain has TRBV9 and TRBJ2-2, with D unclear. Germline V gene data show CDR1 as SGDLS and CDR2 as YYNGEE. This CDR3 region has 14 residues. Deletions cut 1 base from V and 4 bases from J, with 8 bases between. This chain's CDR3 is CASSVQDSTGELFF. For the CDR3, the DNA is TGTGCCAGCAGCGTACAGGATTCCACCGGGGAGCTGTTTTTT.

The V call is TRBV27, the J call TRBJ1-5; no definite D call. The CDR3 has 12 amino acids. Germline values: CDR1 MNHEY, CDR2 SMNVEV (reference sequence). The ends were cut back, 3 bases at V and 3 bases at J, with 3 bases in the middle. The CDR3 DNA reads TGTGCCAGCAGTTTCATCAATCAGCCCCAGCATTTT. The encoded protein is CASSFINQPQHF.

This clone was observed a handful of times. This chain links TRBV6-1 with TRBJ1-5, with 7 positions matching TRBD1. The CDR3 spans 15 residues. Germline CDR1 is MNHNS and CDR2 is SASEGT. The ends lost 6 bases at V and 4 bases at J; junction bases unmatched: 9. Written as DNA, the CDR3 is TGTGCCAGCAGGCCTATGGGACAGCAGAATCAGCCCCAGCATTTT. Residues: CASRPMGQQNQPQHF.

In this sample, this clone turned up a few times. The genes are TRBV5-1 and TRBJ2-5; D remains ambiguous. CDR3 length equals 13 residues. Germline CDR1 SGHRS, CDR2 YFSETQ. The V end was cut by 6 bases, the J end by 1 base, with 10 bases between. CDR3 DNA: TGCGCCAGCACCCCAGGTTTCCAAGAGACCCAGTACTTC. It specifies CASTPGFQETQYF.

The chain carries TRBV18 and TRBJ2-2; the match to TRBD1 covers 7 bases. This CDR3 region has 20 residues. Germline CDR1 reads KGHSH; CDR2 reads LQKENI. The V segment lost 2 bases and the J segment 6 bases; nucleotides outside the gene matches: 21. The CDR3 region has the DNA TGTGCCAGCTCACCAGGGGCCTCTCACTTTCGACAGGGTCATGCCGGGGAGCTGTTTTTT. Protein: CASSPGASHFRQGHAGELFF.

The chain recombines TRBV4-3 with TRBJ1-3, with D tentatively TRBD1 (6 bases). Germline lookup yields CDR1 LGHNA and CDR2 YSLEER. Trimming removed 1 base from V and 1 base from J, with 11 bases in between. The CDR3 runs to 16 residues. CDR3 sequence (DNA): TGCGCCAGCAGCCAAGCACCACAGGGATCTGGAAACACCATATATTTT. Encoded protein: CASSQAPQGSGNTIYF.

The chain couples TRBV7-2 to TRBJ1-2; perhaps TRBD1 as D (6 bases). The CDR3 extends over 14 amino acids. Germline values: CDR1 SGHTA, CDR2 FQGNSA. V was cut by 4 bases and J by 2 bases, with 11 bases left in between. CDR3 sequence reads: CASSSRGGNYGYTF. The CDR3 DNA reads as TGTGCCAGCAGCTCTAGAGGGGGAAACTATGGCTACACCTTC.

V is TRBV27 and J is TRBJ2-7, with 15 bases lining up with TRBD2. The J segment lost 5 bases and the V segment lost 3 bases, leaving 11 bases of the junction unmatched. Germline values: CDR1 MNHEY, CDR2 SMNVEV (reference sequence). This CDR3 spans 18 amino acids. CDR3 protein: CASSLSGLAGGYIDEQYF. The CDR3 DNA reads TGTGCCAGCAGTTTGTCGGGACTAGCGGGAGGATATATCGACGAGCAGTACTTC.

The rearrangement links TRBV10-3 to TRBJ1-2; TRBD1 might be the D (6 bases). Trimming pared 6 bases from V and 2 bases from J, leaving 10 bases between. The CDR3 runs to 13 residues. CDR1 ENHRY and CDR2 SYGVKD come from the germline V gene. The CDR3 region is CAISADRNYGYTF. The CDR3 bases are TGTGCCATCAGCGCTGACAGGAACTATGGCTACACCTTC.

This clone was counted between two and nine times. V and J are TRBV15 and TRBJ2-5; D unclear. This CDR3 comprises 13 residues. The V end lost 0 bases, the J end lost 2 bases, and 4 bases lay between the germline ends. Germline values: CDR1 LNHNV, CDR2 YYDKDF (reference sequence). CDR3 nucleotide sequence: TGTGCCACCAGCAGAGAGAGGCAAGAGACCCAGTACTTC. This translates into CATSRERQETQYF.

The V call is TRBV10-3, the J call TRBJ2-3, with 7 bases aligning to TRBD2. V shed 6 bases, J shed 10 bases, and the junction held 4 bases outside the gene matches. The CDR3 totals 11 residues. The V gene's germline CDR1 is ENHRY and CDR2 SYGVKD. CDR3 region: CAISGDYAQYF. As DNA, the CDR3 is TGTGCCATCAGCGGGGACTACGCGCAGTATTTT.

The rearrangement joins TRBV28 to TRBJ2-1; 9 nucleotides match TRBD2. The CDR3 is 15 residues long. Germline loops: CDR1 MDHEN, CDR2 SYDVKM. The V and J ends lost 2 bases and 4 bases, in that order; junction bases with no gene match: 3. CDR3 in DNA: TGTGCCAGCAGTTTAGCGGGAGGGGGTTACAATGAGCAGTTCTTC. Amino acids: CASSLAGGGYNEQFF.